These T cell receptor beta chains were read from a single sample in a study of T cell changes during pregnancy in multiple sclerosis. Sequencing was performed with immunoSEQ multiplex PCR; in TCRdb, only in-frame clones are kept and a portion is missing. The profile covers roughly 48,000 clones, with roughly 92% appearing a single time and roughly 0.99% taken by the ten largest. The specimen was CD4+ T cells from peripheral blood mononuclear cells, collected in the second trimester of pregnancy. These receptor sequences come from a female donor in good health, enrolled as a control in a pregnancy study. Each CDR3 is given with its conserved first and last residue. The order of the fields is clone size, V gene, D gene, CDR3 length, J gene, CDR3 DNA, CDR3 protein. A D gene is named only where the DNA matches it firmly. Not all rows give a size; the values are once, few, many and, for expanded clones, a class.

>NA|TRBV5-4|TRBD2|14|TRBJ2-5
TGTGCCAGCAGCCTACGACTAGCAAGAGAGACCCAGTACTTC
CASSLRLARETQYF
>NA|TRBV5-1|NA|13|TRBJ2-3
TGCGCCAGCAGCCCCGGGGGTTTCAATACGCAGTATTTT
CASSPGGFNTQYF
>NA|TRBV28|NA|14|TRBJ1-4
TGTGCCAGCAGCTTAGGAGACCACACAGAAAAACTGTTTTTT
CASSLGDHTEKLFF
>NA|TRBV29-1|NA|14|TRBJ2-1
TGCAGCGTTCGGGTCATCAGCTCCTACAATGAGCAGTTCTTC
CSVRVISSYNEQFF
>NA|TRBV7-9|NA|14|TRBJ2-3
TGTGCCAGCATCGAACCCCCTAGCACGACATCGCAGTATTTT
CASIEPPSTTSQYF
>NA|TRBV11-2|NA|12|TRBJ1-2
TGTGCCAGCAGCGAAACAGAAGTTGGCTACACCTTC
CASSETEVGYTF
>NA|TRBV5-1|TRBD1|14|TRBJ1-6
TGCGCCAGCAGCACGGGACAGGTAGATTCACCCCTCCACTTT
CASSTGQVDSPLHF
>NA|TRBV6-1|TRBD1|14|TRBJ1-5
TGTGCCAGCAACGGGGACAGGGTTAATCAGCCCCAGCATTTT
CASNGDRVNQPQHF
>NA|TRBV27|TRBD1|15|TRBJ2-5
TGTGCCAGCAGTTTCCGGGACAGCCTCCAAGAGACCCAGTACTTC
CASSFRDSLQETQYF
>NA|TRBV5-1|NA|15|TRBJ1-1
TGCGCCAGCAGCCCCGACTATGTCGGCATGCCTGAAGCTTTCTTT
CASSPDYVGMPEAFF
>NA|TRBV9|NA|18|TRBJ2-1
TGTGCCAGCAGCGTAGCCCCTAGCCTCTCCTCGGCGAACAATGAGCAGTTCTTC
CASSVAPSLSSANNEQFF
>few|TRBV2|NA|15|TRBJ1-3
TGTGCCAGCAGTGAAGGGAGGTCACACGGAAACACCATATATTTT
CASSEGRSHGNTIYF
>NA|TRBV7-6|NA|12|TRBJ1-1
TGTGCCAGCAGCTTCCCGGACATTCAAGCTTTCTTT
CASSFPDIQAFF
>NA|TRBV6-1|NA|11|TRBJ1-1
TGTGCCAGCAAGTCCGGCGGCGAAGCTTTCTTT
CASKSGGEAFF
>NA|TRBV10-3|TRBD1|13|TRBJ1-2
TGTGCCACCCAACTGGATTCAGGGGGAGGCTACACCTTC
CATQLDSGGGYTF
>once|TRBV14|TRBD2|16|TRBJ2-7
TGTGCCAGCAGCCAAATCCCGACTAGCGGGGGTGACGAGCAGTACTTC
CASSQIPTSGGDEQYF
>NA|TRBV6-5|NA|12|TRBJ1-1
TGCGCCAGCAGAAGGGGAAATACTGAAGCTTTCTTT
CASRRGNTEAFF
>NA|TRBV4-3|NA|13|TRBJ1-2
TGCGCCAGCAGCCCCGGGGAGCGTTATGGCTACACCTTC
CASSPGERYGYTF
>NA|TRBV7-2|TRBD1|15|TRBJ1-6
TGTGCCAGCAGCTTAGGACAGGGCGTCAATTCACCCCTCCACTTT
CASSLGQGVNSPLHF
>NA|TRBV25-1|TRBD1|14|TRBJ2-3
TGTGCCAGCAACAGACAGGGGGTAGGAGATACGCAGTATTTT
CASNRQGVGDTQYF
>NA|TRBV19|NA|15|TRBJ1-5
TGTGCCAGTAGTATCCTCGCAGGGCTAGGTCAGCCCCAGCATTTT
CASSILAGLGQPQHF
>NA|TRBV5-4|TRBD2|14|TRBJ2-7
TGTGCCAGCAGCCGTAGCGGGGGGGAGTACGAGCAGTACTTC
CASSRSGGEYEQYF
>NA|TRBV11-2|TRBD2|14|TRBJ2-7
TGTGCCAGCAGCTTAACGGGAGGGCCATACGAGCAGTACTTC
CASSLTGGPYEQYF
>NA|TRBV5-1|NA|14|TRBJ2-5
TGCGCCAGCATGGGAGGAGGGGTTGACAAGACCCAGTACTTC
CASMGGGVDKTQYF
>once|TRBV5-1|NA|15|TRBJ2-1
TGCGCCAGCAGCTTGGAGAGCGGCTCCTACAATGAGCAGTTCTTC
CASSLESGSYNEQFF
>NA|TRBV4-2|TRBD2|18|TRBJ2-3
TGTGCCAGCAGCCAGGGACTAGCGGGAGGGCGAGGGTTAGATACGCAGTATTTT
CASSQGLAGGRGLDTQYF
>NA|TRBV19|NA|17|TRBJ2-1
TGTGCCAGTAGTATGCTTTTAGGGGACTCCTCCTACAATGAGCAGTTCTTC
CASSMLLGDSSYNEQFF
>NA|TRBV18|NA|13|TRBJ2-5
TGTGCCAGCTCACTGAATTTGAGGGAGACCCAGTACTTC
CASSLNLRETQYF
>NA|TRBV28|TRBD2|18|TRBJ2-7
TGTGCCAGCAGTTTAGGCCTAGCTAGCGGGAGGCCGTGGGACGAGCAGTACTTC
CASSLGLASGRPWDEQYF
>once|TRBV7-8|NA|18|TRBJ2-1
TGTGCCAGCAGCTTAAGTGTGAGGAGACTTCCAGTCCACAATGAGCAGTTCTTC
CASSLSVRRLPVHNEQFF
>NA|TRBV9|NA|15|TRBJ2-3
TGTGCCAGCAGCGCCCTCCAGGGTGGCACAGATACGCAGTATTTT
CASSALQGGTDTQYF
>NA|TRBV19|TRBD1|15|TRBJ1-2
TGTGCCAGTAGACACCCTGGACAGGGCAACTATGGCTACACCTTC
CASRHPGQGNYGYTF
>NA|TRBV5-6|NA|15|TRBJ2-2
TGTGCCAGCAGCTTGACTAGCTCGGGCACCGGGGAGCTGTTTTTT
CASSLTSSGTGELFF
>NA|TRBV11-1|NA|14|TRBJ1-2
TGTGCCAGCAGCTTGGGTTCCGGGACATCTATAGGGACCTTC
CASSLGSGTSIGTF
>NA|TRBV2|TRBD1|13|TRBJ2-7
TGTGCCACTGCAGGACAGGGCTCCTACGAGCAGTACTTC
CATAGQGSYEQYF
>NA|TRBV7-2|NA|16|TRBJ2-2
TGTGCCAGCAGCCCGGGGAGATACGCGAACACCGGGGAGCTGTTTTTT
CASSPGRYANTGELFF
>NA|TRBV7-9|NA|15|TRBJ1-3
TGTGCCAGCAGCACCCGGACAGTGCGCGGAAACACCATATATTTT
CASSTRTVRGNTIYF
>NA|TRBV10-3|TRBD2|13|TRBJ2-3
TGTGCCACCGGTAGCGGGAGCACAGATACGCAGTATTTT
CATGSGSTDTQYF
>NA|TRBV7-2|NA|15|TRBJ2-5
TGTGCCAGCAGCTTAAGCATCGGGGTCGGGGAGACCCAGTACTTC
CASSLSIGVGETQYF
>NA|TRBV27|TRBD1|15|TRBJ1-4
TGTGCCAGCAGTGGCAACAGGGGAACTAATGAAAAACTGTTTTTT
CASSGNRGTNEKLFF
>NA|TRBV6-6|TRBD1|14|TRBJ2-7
TGTGCCAGCAGTCCGGGACAGCTCTCCTACGAGCAGTACTTC
CASSPGQLSYEQYF
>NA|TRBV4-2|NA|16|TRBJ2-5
TGTGCCAGCAGCCAAGTAATATCCGGGGGGCCAGAGACCCAGTACTTC
CASSQVISGGPETQYF
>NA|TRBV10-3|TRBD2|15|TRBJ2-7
TGTGCCATCAGTGGTACGGGAGGCCTACCCTACGAGCAGTACTTC
CAISGTGGLPYEQYF
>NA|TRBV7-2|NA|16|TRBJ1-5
TGTGCCAGCAGCTTAGCCGATAACACAGGATATCAGCCCCAGCATTTT
CASSLADNTGYQPQHF